This entry describes one T cell receptor (beta chain). What it recognizes is unknown. The repertoire was sequenced with immunoSEQ multiplex PCR; TCRdb's copy has only in-frame clones and lacks some. The sample lists 1,400,000 or so clones, 98% occurring once. The sample originates from a study of shared clonotypes between healthy human individuals. Study context: Donor ages ranged 18 to 49 years: a couple of women, a few men.

Broader study findings: Non-shared clonotypes displayed generation probabilities falling below those of clonotypes present in all four donors.

Germline V CDR1 and CDR2: SGHNT, YYREEE (reference sequence). The CDR3 sequence is 16 residues long. Losses at the gene ends were 4 bases for V and 1 base for J; bases not matched to a gene: 7. This clonotype was obtained from a young man in good health. The sample comprised naive CD4+ T cells sorted from blood. As for subset: CD45RA+ positively selected. V gene TRBV5-4 combines with J gene TRBJ1-2, with 10 bases that match TRBD1. The CDR3 here is CASSIPDRGDNYGYTF. The CDR3, as DNA: TGTGCCAGCAGCATCCCGGACAGGGGGGATAACTATGGCTACACCTTC.